The 12 T cell receptor beta chains below all came from one sample that was sequenced in a study of cytomegalovirus exposure and HLA in healthy donors. Produced via immunoSEQ multiplex PCR; TCRdb's table is partial and in-frame only. The repertoire includes around 98,000 clones, roughly 87% of them detected once, and 6.3% sits in the top ten. What was sequenced was PBMCs. The source of these receptors is a young man in good health and CMV-seropositive.

This rearrangement joins TRBV29-1 to TRBJ1-3; a weak D match, TRBD1 (5 bases). Trimming shortened V by 0 bases and J by 1 base, and 13 bases separated the two germline ends. Germline V lookup: CDR1 SQVTM, CDR2 ANQGSEA. The CDR3 has 16 amino acids. The CDR3 region has the DNA TGCAGCGTTGAAGATCGCAGGGATCAGTCTGGAAACACCATATATTTT. This sequence encodes CSVEDRRDQSGNTIYF.

There are a few counts of this clone. V gene TRBV2 combines with J gene TRBJ1-5, with D perhaps TRBD1 (6 bases). Germline V CDR1 and CDR2: SNHLY, FYNNEI. There are 14 residues in the CDR3. V lost 5 bases, J lost 5 bases, and 13 bases lay in between. In nucleotides, the CDR3 is TGTGCCAGCAGTCCCAGAACAGGGCATCAGCCCCAGCATTTT. Its translation is CASSPRTGHQPQHF.

In DNA form, the CDR3 reads TGTGCCAGCAGCCCCGGGACTAGTTCCTACGAGCAGTACTTC. As protein: CASSPGTSSYEQYF. The chain couples TRBV7-7 to TRBJ2-7; 8 bases align to TRBD2. The V gene end was trimmed by 5 bases and the J gene end by 1 base; junction bases not matched to a gene: 4. The CDR3 is 14 amino acids. Germline V gives CDR1 SSHAT, CDR2 FNYEAQ (reference sequence).

This sequence joins TRBV6-5 and TRBJ1-1, with 8 bases fitting TRBD1. The germline CDR1 and CDR2 sequences are MNHEY and SVGAGI. The CDR3 spans 15 residues. Trimming removed 6 bases from V and 3 bases from J; junction bases left unmatched: 9. The CDR3 nucleotides read TGTGCCAGCAGAAGAATTGGACAGGGCGACACTGAAGCTTTCTTT. It encodes CASRRIGQGDTEAFF.

The CDR3 region is CASSYNPGTEAFF. CDR3 DNA: TGTGCCAGCAGTTACAATCCAGGCACTGAAGCTTTCTTT. The chain recombines TRBV6-6 with TRBJ1-1; D call uncertain. CDR1 and CDR2 (germline): MNHNY, SVGAGI (reference sequence). With 2 bases removed from V and 4 bases from J, the gap between germline ends came to 8 bases. This CDR3 comprises 13 residues.

The V call is TRBV7-9, the J call TRBJ1-2; D is uncertain. Trimming pared 3 bases from V and 3 bases from J, leaving 5 bases between. The CDR3 extends over 12 amino acids. The germline gives CDR1 SEHNR, CDR2 FQNEAQ (reference sequence). This chain's CDR3 is CASSFQDYGYTF. The CDR3 nucleotides read TGTGCCAGCAGCTTCCAGGACTATGGCTACACCTTC. Looking up the rest from reference TRBV7-9 and TRBJ1-2 gives the full variable domain: DTGVSQNPRHKITKRGQNVTFRCDPISEHNRLYWYRQTLGQGPEFLTYFQNEAQLEKSRLLSDRFSAERPKGSFSTLEIQRTEQGDSAMYLCASSFQDYGYTFGSGTRLTVV.

The gene calls are TRBV19 and TRBJ1-2, with 8 positions matching TRBD1. Looked up from germline, CDR1 is LNHDA and CDR2 is SQIVND (reference sequence). The CDR3 consists of 15 residues. The V and J ends lost 4 bases and 6 bases, in that order; junction bases with no gene match: 10. The CDR3 reads CASSTPGTGLNGYTF. CDR3 DNA sequence: TGTGCCAGTAGTACTCCCGGGACAGGCTTGAATGGCTACACCTTC.

The chain joins TRBV7-2 to TRBJ1-1; TRBD1 aligns across 7 bases. This CDR3 is 14 amino acids long. V shed 4 bases and J 1 base; nucleotides not matched to a gene: 3. Germline CDR1 SGHTA, CDR2 FQGNSA. CDR3 bases: TGTGCCAGCAGCTCACAGGGGTCGAACACTGAAGCTTTCTTT. It encodes CASSSQGSNTEAFF.

The chain employs TRBV19 and TRBJ2-7; 12 bases fit TRBD2. J lost 2 bases, V lost 6 bases, and 5 bases had no gene match. The germline V gene encodes CDR1 LNHDA and CDR2 SQIVND (reference sequence). The CDR3 covers 15 residues. CDR3 residues: CASRATSGGTYEQYF. The CDR3, as DNA: TGTGCCAGTAGGGCGACTAGCGGGGGAACCTACGAGCAGTACTTC.

The rearrangement links TRBV5-1 to TRBJ1-6; TRBD1 matches at 9 bases. Germline CDR1 and CDR2: SGHRS and YFSETQ. V lost 3 bases and J lost 2; bases outside the gene matches: 6. This CDR3 comprises 17 residues. As DNA, the CDR3 is TGCGCCAGCAGCTCAGGGGGACAGGGCCCCTATAATTCACCCCTCCACTTT. This encodes CASSSGGQGPYNSPLHF. Combining the CDR3 with reference TRBV5-1 and TRBJ1-6 gives the whole variable domain KAGVTQTPRYLIKTRGQQVTLSCSPISGHRSVSWYQQTPGQGLQFLFEYFSETQRNKGNFPGRFSGRQFSNSRSEMNVSTLELGDSALYLCASSSGGQGPYNSPLHFGNGTRLTVT.

The chain employs TRBV28 and TRBJ2-7; D might be TRBD1 (6 bases). V lost 3 bases and J lost 4, with 13 bases in between. This CDR3 contains 14 residues. Germline CDR1 MDHEN, CDR2 SYDVKM. This CDR3 is CASSLRRGYYEQYF. The CDR3 DNA reads as TGTGCCAGCAGTTTGCGCAGGGGCTATTACGAGCAGTACTTC.

This clone came up a few times. V usage is TRBV5-1 and J usage is TRBJ1-6, with D hard to call. Germline lookup yields CDR1 SGHRS and CDR2 YFSETQ. V was trimmed by 0 bases and J by 12 bases, leaving 16 bases between them. This CDR3 has 15 residues. This CDR3 is CASSLAIDLVGPLHF. Written as DNA, the CDR3 is TGCGCCAGCAGCTTGGCGATCGACTTAGTCGGACCCCTCCACTTT.